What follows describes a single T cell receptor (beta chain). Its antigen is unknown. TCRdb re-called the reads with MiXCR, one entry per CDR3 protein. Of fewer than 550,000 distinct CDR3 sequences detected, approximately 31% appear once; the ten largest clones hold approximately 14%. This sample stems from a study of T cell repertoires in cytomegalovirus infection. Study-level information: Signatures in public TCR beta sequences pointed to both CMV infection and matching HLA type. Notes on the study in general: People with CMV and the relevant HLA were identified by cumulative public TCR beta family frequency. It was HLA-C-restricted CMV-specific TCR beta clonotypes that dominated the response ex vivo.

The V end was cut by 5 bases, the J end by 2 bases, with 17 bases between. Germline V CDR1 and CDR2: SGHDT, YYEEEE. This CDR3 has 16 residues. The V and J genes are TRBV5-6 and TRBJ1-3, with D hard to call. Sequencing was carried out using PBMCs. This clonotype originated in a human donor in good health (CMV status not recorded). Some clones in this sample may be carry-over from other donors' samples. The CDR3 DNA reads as TGTGCCAGCAGGCCCTGGGGTATCGGCGCTGGAAACACCATATATTTT. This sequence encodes CASRPWGIGAGNTIYF.